These 8 T cell receptor beta chains came from one sample sequenced in a study of OX40 agonist ivuxolimab in advanced cancers. Generated by immunoSEQ multiplex PCR, the TCRdb table keeps only in-frame clones and is missing some. The table lists around 60,000 clones, about 93% of them singletons, with roughly 25% in the top ten. The sample in question was CD4+ or CD8+ T cells sorted from blood, obtained in a trial of the OX40 agonist ivuxolimab. The receptors come from an adult with an advanced solid tumor such as melanoma, head and neck, liver or kidney cancer.

V and J are TRBV11-2 and TRBJ2-3, with a tentative D call TRBD2 (7 bases). Germline assignment: CDR1 SGHAT and CDR2 FQNNGV. Trimming shortened V by 0 bases and J by 2 bases, and 15 bases separated the two germline ends. This CDR3 comprises 17 residues. The DNA for the CDR3 is TGTGCCAGCAGCTTAGATCCCAGCGGGACATACACAGATACGCAGTATTTT. Translation: CASSLDPSGTYTDTQYF.

The chain links TRBV7-9 to TRBJ2-1; D could derive from TRBD1 or TRBD2 (5 bases each). With 5 bases removed from V and 0 bases from J, the gap between germline ends came to 17 bases. The germline CDR1 and CDR2 sequences are SEHNR and FQNEAQ (reference sequence). This CDR3 is built from 17 residues. The CDR3, as DNA: TGTGCCAGCAGCCTCCGTGGGGACGATCGCTCCTACAATGAGCAGTTCTTC. Amino acid sequence: CASSLRGDDRSYNEQFF.

V gene TRBV5-1 combines with J gene TRBJ2-3, with 8 bases matching TRBD1. In germline, CDR1 is SGHRS, CDR2 YFSETQ. The CDR3 runs 15 residues. V gave up 4 bases and J gave up 3 bases; unmatched junction bases: 7. CDR3 region: CASSPGQGRTDTQYF. The CDR3 nucleotides are TGCGCCAGCAGCCCCGGACAGGGTAGGACAGATACGCAGTATTTT.

A single count supports this clone. The DNA for the CDR3 is TGTGCCAGCAGGGACCCCACAGATACGCAGTATTTT. It encodes CASRDPTDTQYF. J is TRBJ2-3 and V is TRBV27; no reliable D call. V dropped 6 bases and J dropped 2 bases, with 6 bases sitting between them. Germline loops: CDR1 MNHEY, CDR2 SMNVEV (reference sequence). The CDR3 length is 12 residues.

CDR3 sequence: CASRRLADTDTQYF. The CDR3 bases are TGTGCCAGCAGGCGGCTAGCGGACACAGATACGCAGTATTTT. The J gene is TRBJ2-3, the V gene TRBV28, with 7 nucleotides matching TRBD2. Trimming at V came to 6 bases and at J to 2 bases, leaving 5 bases not matched to a gene. The CDR3 length is 14 residues. Germline loops: CDR1 MDHEN, CDR2 SYDVKM.

V usage is TRBV10-2 and J usage is TRBJ2-1, with TRBD2 identical over 8 bases. Germline V CDR1 and CDR2: WSHSY, SAAADI. With 3 bases clipped from V and 7 bases from J, the junction kept 8 bases outside the gene matches. The CDR3 runs 15 residues. This CDR3 is CASSDLTSGINEQFF. The DNA for the CDR3 is TGCGCCAGCAGTGACCTCACTAGCGGTATTAATGAGCAGTTCTTC.

The chain carries TRBV4-3 and TRBJ2-7; 9 nucleotides line up with TRBD1. CDR1 is LGHNA and CDR2 is YSLEER in the germline V gene. The V segment lost 3 bases and the J segment 1 base; nucleotides outside the gene matches: 1. The CDR3 contains 14 residues. CDR3 in DNA: TGCGCCAGCAGCCACGGACAGGGGTCCTACGAGCAGTACTTC. This sequence encodes CASSHGQGSYEQYF.

The rearrangement links TRBV6-1 to TRBJ2-7; D remains unclear. The germline gives CDR1 MNHNS, CDR2 SASEGT. V gave up 4 bases and J gave up 3 bases, with 10 bases separating them. CDR3 length equals 13 residues. The chain's CDR3 is CASSVKDGYEQYF. The CDR3 bases are TGTGCCAGCAGTGTGAAGGATGGCTACGAGCAGTACTTC.